This T cell receptor beta chain emerged from a study of cytomegalovirus exposure and HLA in healthy donors. Overall study findings and caveats: Per published reports, the classifier diagnosed cytomegalovirus status with high specificity and sensitivity.

Measured with immunoSEQ multiplex PCR; TCRdb has only the in-frame clones, and not every one. The repertoire has under 250,000 clones, around 87% of them found once; the top ten carry about 2%. Germline V gene sequence: CDR1 SEHNR, CDR2 FQNEAQ (reference sequence). The ends were cut back, 2 bases at V and 3 bases at J, with 10 bases in the middle. There are 14 residues in the CDR3. The approximately 120-subject validation cohort, separate from the roughly 670-subject first cohort, included the donors. Turning to this clone: What it recognizes is unknown.

Material: PBMCs. The chain has TRBV7-9 and TRBJ1-1; possible D gene TRBD1, 6 bases. The TCR comes from a woman younger than 30 in good health and CMV-seropositive. Here the CDR3 reads CASSLQDRYTEAFF. CDR3 nucleotide sequence: TGTGCCAGCAGCTTACAGGACAGATACACTGAAGCTTTCTTT.